Shown below are 24 T cell receptor beta chains from a single sample sequenced in a study of blood T cell repertoires in COVID-19. Method: immunoSEQ multiplex PCR; TCRdb's copy keeps in-frame clones and lacks some. Of approximately 28,000 clones listed, roughly 80% are singletons. Sequenced sample: peripheral blood. The receptors were sampled from a woman aged 70 to 79 with active or convalescent COVID-19.

The V and J genes are TRBV19 and TRBJ2-3; possibly TRBD1 for D (5 bases). This CDR3 is 15 amino acids long. The germline V and J ends were trimmed by 8 bases and 0 bases, with 15 bases remaining between them. Looked up from germline, CDR1 is LNHDA and CDR2 is SQIVND (reference sequence). The CDR3 here is CASSTRVASTDTQYF. In nucleotides, the CDR3 is TGTGCCAGTTCGACCAGGGTAGCTAGCACAGATACGCAGTATTTT. The entire variable domain, with the rest obtained from reference TRBV19 and TRBJ2-3, is as follows: DGGITQSPKYLFRKEGQNVTLSCEQNLNHDAMYWYRQDPGQGLRLIYYSQIVNDFQKGDIAEGYSVSREKKESFPLTVTSAQKNPTAFYLCASSTRVASTDTQYFGPGTRLTVL.

This chain uses TRBV7-9 with TRBJ1-6; unclear D gene. CDR3 size: 13 residues. Germline CDR1 SEHNR, CDR2 FQNEAQ (reference sequence). The V gene lost 5 bases and the J gene lost 8 bases, with 10 bases spanning the gap. CDR3 in DNA: TGTGCCAGCAGCCTTGAGGTAGATTCACCCCTCCACTTT. Translated: CASSLEVDSPLHF. Using reference TRBV7-9 and TRBJ1-6 for the parts outside the CDR3, the full variable domain is DTGVSQNPRHKITKRGQNVTFRCDPISEHNRLYWYRQTLGQGPEFLTYFQNEAQLEKSRLLSDRFSAERPKGSFSTLEIQRTEQGDSAMYLCASSLEVDSPLHFGNGTRLTVT.

The J gene is TRBJ1-4, the V gene TRBV21-1; the table's D call, TRBD1, has no DNA check behind it. TRBV21-1 is given as a pseudogene. The CDR3 is 15 amino acids. CDR3 sequence: CASSKIRDNPRKLFF. The CDR3 coding sequence is TGTGCCAGCAGCAAAATCCGGGACAACCCGAGAAAACTGTTTTTT.

This chain links TRBV9 with TRBJ1-1; D is uncertain. Germline values: CDR1 SGDLS, CDR2 YYNGEE. This CDR3 has 14 amino acids. With 0 bases removed from V and 2 bases from J, the gap between germline ends came to 8 bases. The CDR3 bases are TGTGCCAGCAGCGTAGACCTAGTAAACACTGAAGCTTTCTTT. This encodes CASSVDLVNTEAFF.

Regarding this clone: The junction departs from germline at one end; a sequencing error may be responsible. Other nucleotide sequences in the sample specify the same CDR3. The V call is TRBV18, the J call TRBJ2-7; 8 bases map to TRBD1. Germline V gives CDR1 KGHSH, CDR2 LQKENI. The CDR3 length is 16 residues. Here the CDR3 reads CASSPAGTGLSYEQYF. The CDR3, as DNA: TGTGCTAGCTCTCCTGCCGGGACAGGTCTCTCCTACGAGCAGTACTTC.

This chain joins TRBV7-9 and TRBJ2-7; D perhaps matches TRBD2 (6 bases). Trimming cost V 4 bases and J 6 bases, with 19 bases left between them. CDR3 length: 15 amino acids. CDR1 is SEHNR, CDR2 FQNEAQ, per germline (reference sequence). CDR3 nucleotide sequence: TGTGCCAGCAGCTCCCCGGGAGCAGGAGAGGGCGAGCAGTACTTC. Protein sequence: CASSSPGAGEGEQYF.

This clone was counted a few times. The rearrangement links TRBV30 to TRBJ2-1, with D tentatively TRBD2 (5 bases). The V end was cut by 7 bases, the J end by 9 bases, with 13 bases between. From germline, CDR1 is GTSNPN and CDR2 SVGIG (reference sequence). The CDR3 has 11 amino acids. CDR3 loop: CAFTRGSEQFF. CDR3 nucleotide sequence: TGTGCCTTCACCCGAGGGAGTGAGCAGTTCTTC.

This clone was found a few times. This chain uses TRBV2 with TRBJ2-1; 10 nucleotides agree with TRBD2. The CDR3 covers 15 residues. Trimming at V came to 2 bases and at J to 8 bases, leaving 6 bases not matched to a gene. CDR1 is SNHLY and CDR2 is FYNNEI in the germline V gene. The CDR3 spells CASSERAGGLDEQFF. Written as DNA, the CDR3 is TGTGCCAGCAGTGAACGAGCGGGAGGGCTCGATGAGCAGTTCTTC.

The chain recombines TRBV5-4 with TRBJ2-1; 11 bases fit TRBD2. Unmatched junction bases numbered 3, after V lost 4 bases and J lost 0 bases. The CDR3 runs 16 residues. Germline V lookup: CDR1 SGHNT, CDR2 YYREEE (reference sequence). The DNA for the CDR3 is TGTGCCAGCAGCGACGGGACTAGCGGCTCCTACAATGAGCAGTTCTTC. Translating gives CASSDGTSGSYNEQFF.

This chain joins TRBV6-1 and TRBJ1-2, with D possibly TRBD1 on 6 matching bases. There are 13 residues in the CDR3. CDR1 is MNHNS and CDR2 is SASEGT in the germline V gene. Trimming pared 2 bases from V and 7 bases from J, leaving 11 bases between. The CDR3: CASSERGGIGYTF. DNA of the CDR3: TGTGCCAGCAGTGAAAGGGGGGGGATTGGCTACACCTTC.

This clone was found once. The rearrangement links TRBV29-1 to TRBJ2-1; 9 nucleotides agree with TRBD2. V dropped 7 bases and J dropped 5; count of bases not matched to a gene: 12. This CDR3 region has 15 residues. The germline V gene has CDR1 SQVTM and CDR2 ANQGSEA. In DNA, the CDR3 is TGCAGCGCCAGATTTCTAGCGGGACCCGACAATGAGCAGTTCTTC. Translation: CSARFLAGPDNEQFF.

This clone was detected a few times. The junction departs from germline at one end; a sequencing error may be responsible. This chain uses TRBV15 with TRBJ2-3; D gene ambiguous. The CDR3 has 16 residues. CDR1 and CDR2 from the germline V gene are LNHNV and YYDKDF (reference sequence). The CDR3 loop is CATSGETLRGTDTQYF. The CDR3 DNA follows: TGTGCCACCAGCGGAGAGACGCTCCGGGGCACAGATACGCAGTATTTT.

This clone was counted a single time. The chain recombines TRBV12-3 or TRBV12-4 with TRBJ1-2; D gene uncertain. The V end was cut by 3 bases, the J end by 8 bases, with 10 bases between. The CDR3 runs 12 residues. The CDR3 loop is CASSFEMVGYTF. DNA for the CDR3: TGTGCCAGCAGTTTCGAGATGGTAGGCTACACCTTC.

This chain uses TRBV27 with TRBJ1-4, with a weak D call TRBD1 (5 bases). The germline V gene encodes CDR1 MNHEY and CDR2 SMNVEV (reference sequence). Trimming pared 5 bases from V and 13 bases from J, leaving 23 bases between. The CDR3 covers 15 residues. The CDR3 nucleotides read TGTGCCAGCAGTCCCCTGGTTGTGGGGCCCGCCAGACTGTTTTTT. Translating gives CASSPLVVGPARLFF.

This clone is categorized as medium-sized (0.01 to 0.1%). The rearrangement joins TRBV28 to TRBJ2-7; possible D gene TRBD1, 6 bases. V shed 5 bases and J shed 13 bases, with 18 bases lying between them. The CDR3 sequence is 12 residues long. The germline V gene encodes CDR1 MDHEN and CDR2 SYDVKM. CDR3 sequence reads: CASSPDSYSQYF. The DNA for the CDR3 is TGTGCCAGCAGTCCGGACAGCTACAGTCAATACTTC.

This sequence joins TRBV29-1 and TRBJ1-4; possible D gene TRBD1, 5 bases. Germline-derived CDR1 and CDR2 are SQVTM and ANQGSEA. The CDR3 loop spans 16 amino acids. The V end was cut by 6 bases, the J end by 4 bases, with 21 bases between. The CDR3: CSVARGGGPNNEKLFF. CDR3 DNA: TGCAGCGTCGCCCGGGGGGGAGGTCCTAATAATGAAAAACTGTTTTTT.

This clone showed up just a few times. The V gene is TRBV4-3, the J gene TRBJ1-2, with unresolved D. The CDR3 spans 13 residues. CDR1 and CDR2 (germline): LGHNA, YSLEER. The V end was cut by 4 bases, the J end by 2 bases, with 8 bases between. CDR3 sequence: CASSPYQNYGYTF. CDR3 DNA sequence: TGCGCCAGCAGCCCCTACCAAAACTATGGCTACACCTTC.

The V and J genes are TRBV7-9 and TRBJ1-4; maybe TRBD1 (5 bases). With 2 bases removed from V and 3 bases from J, the gap between germline ends came to 7 bases. This CDR3 has 14 amino acids. Per germline, CDR1 SEHNR and CDR2 FQNEAQ (reference sequence). The CDR3 nucleotides are TGTGCCAGCAGCTTATTAGGGGCTAATGAAAAACTGTTTTTT. It translates to CASSLLGANEKLFF.

V usage is TRBV7-9 and J usage is TRBJ1-6; D is ambiguous. Germline V gene sequence: CDR1 SEHNR, CDR2 FQNEAQ (reference sequence). The CDR3 is 14 amino acids. The ends were cut back, 5 bases at V and 4 bases at J, with 9 bases in the middle. Here the CDR3 DNA reads TGTGCCAGCAGCCCTAACAGATATAATTCACCCCTCCACTTT. Translation: CASSPNRYNSPLHF.

The chain uses TRBV2 and TRBJ1-2, with TRBD1 identical over 7 bases. J was trimmed by 4 bases and V by 6 bases; bases with no gene match: 14. CDR1 is SNHLY and CDR2 is FYNNEI in the germline V gene. CDR3 length: 16 amino acids. The CDR3 spells CASSPSTGRDSYGYTF. CDR3 in DNA: TGTGCCAGCAGCCCTTCGACAGGGAGAGATAGCTATGGCTACACCTTC.

This clone showed up just a few times. The CDR3 protein is CAISESSSAGQTLSTDTQYF. In DNA form, the CDR3 reads TGTGCCATCAGTGAGTCGAGTTCTGCGGGTCAGACGCTTAGCACAGATACGCAGTATTTT. The chain links TRBV10-3 to TRBJ2-3; TRBD2 is a possible D gene (5 bases). The CDR3 length is 20 residues. The germline V gene encodes CDR1 ENHRY and CDR2 SYGVKD. V was trimmed by 0 bases and J by 0 bases, leaving 22 bases between them.

The chain employs TRBV2 and TRBJ2-3; TRBD2 aligns across 8 bases. The CDR3 spans 13 residues. J was trimmed by 4 bases and V by 6 bases; bases with no gene match: 3. CDR1 and CDR2 from the germline V gene are SNHLY and FYNNEI. CDR3 in DNA: TGTGCCAGCAGCCCGGGGGGGCCAGATACGCAGTATTTT. Amino acid sequence: CASSPGGPDTQYF.

This clone has more than one count but fewer than ten. V and J are TRBV6-6 and TRBJ1-5, with 11 bases identical to TRBD1. CDR1 is MNHNY, CDR2 SVGAGI, per germline (reference sequence). The V and J ends lost 5 bases and 4 bases, in that order; junction bases with no gene match: 7. The CDR3 extends over 16 amino acids. The CDR3 sequence is CASSRLGTGGNQPQHF. Written as DNA, the CDR3 is TGTGCCAGCAGTCGACTAGGGACAGGGGGAAATCAGCCCCAGCATTTT.

The J gene is TRBJ2-4, the V gene TRBV19; 8 nucleotides line up with TRBD1. The germline CDR1 and CDR2 sequences are LNHDA and SQIVND (reference sequence). V lost 4 bases and J lost 0; bases outside the gene matches: 11. The CDR3 is made up of 18 amino acids. The CDR3, as DNA: TGTGCCAGTAGTAGGCAGGGGGCGTTGACTATAGCCAAAAACATTCAGTACTTC. Translation gives CASSRQGALTIAKNIQYF. Filled out from reference TRBV19 and TRBJ2-4, the complete variable domain reads DGGITQSPKYLFRKEGQNVTLSCEQNLNHDAMYWYRQDPGQGLRLIYYSQIVNDFQKGDIAEGYSVSREKKESFPLTVTSAQKNPTAFYLCASSRQGALTIAKNIQYFGAGTRLSVL.